A selection of T cell receptor beta chains follows, all from one sample in a study of a mutant IDH1 vaccine in newly diagnosed glioma. Their cognate antigens are unknown. This table comes from immunoSEQ multiplex PCR, and its TCRdb copy is limited to in-frame clones, with some not included. Found here are just over 60,000 clones, less than 90% of them singletons; the top ten hold 3.8%. The input for sequencing was PBMCs, taken from a glioma patient whose treatment included an IDH1 peptide vaccine. The receptors shown here come from a young man with glioma. Each CDR3 is given with its conserved first and last residue. Fields, in order: D gene, J gene, clone size, V gene, CDR3 DNA, CDR3 protein. D genes are given only for firm matches. For some rows the clone size is stated as once, few or many, or as a class when expanded; others skip it.

D: TRBD2; J: TRBJ2-3; size: .; V: TRBV28; DNA: TGTGCCAGCTCCCTAGGGAGGACTAGATATTTT; CDR3: CASSLGRTRYF
D: .; J: TRBJ2-2; size: .; V: TRBV10-3; DNA: TGTGCCATCAGTGATCCCGGGACGGGCAACACCGGGGAGCTGTTTTTT; CDR3: CAISDPGTGNTGELFF
D: .; J: TRBJ2-1; size: .; V: TRBV7-9; DNA: TGTGCCAGCAGCTTCGGGGGTGTTGGGCAGTTCTTC; CDR3: CASSFGGVGQFF
D: .; J: TRBJ1-5; size: .; V: TRBV4-1; DNA: TGCGCCAGCAGCCAAGATCCCGGGAATCAGCCCCAGCATTTT; CDR3: CASSQDPGNQPQHF
D: TRBD2; J: TRBJ2-1; size: once; V: TRBV18; DNA: TGTGCCAGCTCGCGGACCGGGACTAGCGGGGTCGATGAGCAGTTCTTC; CDR3: CASSRTGTSGVDEQFF
D: .; J: TRBJ1-2; size: .; V: TRBV28; DNA: TGTGCCAGCAGCCCTGGGGATACCTACTATGGCTACACCTTC; CDR3: CASSPGDTYYGYTF
D: .; J: TRBJ1-6; size: few; V: TRBV6-1; DNA: TGTGCCAGCAGTGAAATGTCTACGGGTAATTTCTCACCCCTCCACTTT; CDR3: CASSEMSTGNFSPLHF
D: .; J: TRBJ1-6; size: .; V: TRBV14; DNA: TGTGCCAGCAACCCAGGGTATAATTCACCCCTCCACTTT; CDR3: CASNPGYNSPLHF
D: TRBD1; J: TRBJ1-2; size: large; V: TRBV18; DNA: TGTGCCAGCTCCGAGACAGGGTATTTTTCTGGCTACACCTTC; CDR3: CASSETGYFSGYTF
D: .; J: TRBJ1-3; size: .; V: TRBV19; DNA: TGTGCCACCGTTTACAAGGGAGGTCTGAGCTCTGGAAACACCATATATTTT; CDR3: CATVYKGGLSSGNTIYF
D: .; J: TRBJ1-1; size: .; V: TRBV5-4; DNA: TGTGCCAGCAGCTCGGCGGGGTTCATGAACACTGAAGCTTTCTTT; CDR3: CASSSAGFMNTEAFF
D: TRBD2; J: TRBJ2-7; size: .; V: TRBV14; DNA: TGTGCCAGCAGCCCCGGGACTAGCTACGAGCAGTACTTC; CDR3: CASSPGTSYEQYF
D: TRBD2; J: TRBJ2-1; size: .; V: TRBV10-3; DNA: TGTGCCATCAGTCAAACCCCTAGCGGGGGGCTTTACAATGAGCAGTTCTTC; CDR3: CAISQTPSGGLYNEQFF
D: .; J: TRBJ1-2; size: .; V: TRBV18; DNA: TGTGCCAGCTCACCTGGTACGGGCTATGGCTACACCTTC; CDR3: CASSPGTGYGYTF
D: TRBD2; J: TRBJ2-1; size: .; V: TRBV10-2; DNA: TGCGCCAGCACTGGGACTAGCGGGGGTTATGAGCAGTTCTTC; CDR3: CASTGTSGGYEQFF
D: .; J: TRBJ1-5; size: .; V: TRBV13; DNA: TGTGCCAGCAGCGTTGGCGGGGCAGTAGCAGATCAGCCCCAGCATTTT; CDR3: CASSVGGAVADQPQHF
D: TRBD1; J: TRBJ1-2; size: .; V: TRBV6-1; DNA: TGTGCCAGCAGGCCGACAGGGCTCTATGGCTACACCTTC; CDR3: CASRPTGLYGYTF
D: TRBD1; J: TRBJ1-6; size: few; V: TRBV6-4; DNA: TGTGCCAGCTCCCTAACAGGGGAAACGAATTCACCCCTCCACTTT; CDR3: CASSLTGETNSPLHF
D: TRBD1; J: TRBJ2-6; size: .; V: TRBV27; DNA: TGTGCCAGCAGTTTATCCTGGACAGGGTTATCTGGGGCCAACGTCCTGACTTTC; CDR3: CASSLSWTGLSGANVLTF
D: TRBD1; J: TRBJ1-4; size: .; V: TRBV2; DNA: TGTGCCAGCAGACTACAGGGGGCGGATGAAAAACTGTTTTTT; CDR3: CASRLQGADEKLFF
D: .; J: TRBJ1-4; size: .; V: TRBV2; DNA: TGTGCCAGCAGAGGGCACGACAGGCTTCGAGAAAAACTGTTTTTT; CDR3: CASRGHDRLREKLFF
D: .; J: TRBJ1-1; size: .; V: TRBV28; DNA: TGTGCCAGCCAAACTGGGGGTCGGATAAACACTGAAGCTTTCTTT; CDR3: CASQTGGRINTEAFF
D: TRBD2; J: TRBJ2-1; size: few; V: TRBV2; DNA: TGTGCCAGCAGTGTCCCTAGCGGGGGCTCTTACAATGAGCAGTTCTTC; CDR3: CASSVPSGGSYNEQFF
D: .; J: TRBJ2-5; size: .; V: TRBV2; DNA: TGTGCCAGCAGCGGTGGCCCGGTCGCGGAGACCCAGTACTTC; CDR3: CASSGGPVAETQYF
D: TRBD1; J: TRBJ1-5; size: .; V: TRBV28; DNA: TGTGCCAGCAGTTCCCAAACAGGGGGTAGAGGTCAGCCCCAGCATTTT; CDR3: CASSSQTGGRGQPQHF
D: .; J: TRBJ2-3; size: .; V: TRBV15; DNA: TGTGCCACCAGCAGATCCGGGACCCTAGGCACAGATACGCAGTATTTT; CDR3: CATSRSGTLGTDTQYF
D: .; J: TRBJ1-1; size: few; V: TRBV5-1; DNA: TGCGCCAGCAGCTTGGGAGTTGGTACTGAAGCTTTCTTT; CDR3: CASSLGVGTEAFF
D: .; J: TRBJ2-2; size: .; V: TRBV21-1; DNA: TGTGCCAGCAAGGACAGGGGGCTTGGCACCGGGGAGCTGTTTTTT; CDR3: CASKDRGLGTGELFF
D: .; J: TRBJ1-1; size: .; V: TRBV5-4; DNA: TGTGCCAGCAGCCCAGGACCAAACACTGAAGCTTTCTTT; CDR3: CASSPGPNTEAFF
D: .; J: TRBJ1-1; size: .; V: TRBV6-5; DNA: TGTGCCAGCAGTTACTCGAGACAGAACACTGAAGCTTTCTTT; CDR3: CASSYSRQNTEAFF
D: TRBD1; J: TRBJ2-3; size: .; V: TRBV7-6; DNA: TGTGCCAGCAGCCGACGGGACAGGGGATCAGATACGCAGTATTTT; CDR3: CASSRRDRGSDTQYF
D: .; J: TRBJ2-7; size: .; V: TRBV6-5; DNA: TGTGCCAGCAGTTGGGGATCACCTCTCTACGAGCAGTACTTC; CDR3: CASSWGSPLYEQYF
D: TRBD1; J: TRBJ2-7; size: .; V: TRBV7-9; DNA: TGTGCCAGCAGCTTCCCGGGACAGGCTACCTACGAGCAGTACTTC; CDR3: CASSFPGQATYEQYF
D: .; J: TRBJ2-7; size: once; V: TRBV6-5; DNA: TGTGCCAGCAGGACGAAAAGGGCGGGAATCTACGAGCAGTACTTC; CDR3: CASRTKRAGIYEQYF
D: .; J: TRBJ1-1; size: .; V: TRBV7-9; DNA: TGTGCCAGCAGCTCGGGACGGACCATGAACACTGAAGCTTTCTTT; CDR3: CASSSGRTMNTEAFF
D: .; J: TRBJ1-6; size: once; V: TRBV21-1; DNA: TGTGCCCGCGGAGTGTCCGGGACAGGGGGCGTTAATTCACCCCTCCACTTT; CDR3: CARGVSGTGGVNSPLHF
D: .; J: TRBJ1-3; size: once; V: TRBV27; DNA: TGTGCCAGCAGTTTATTTTGGAGCTCTGGAAACACCATATATTTT; CDR3: CASSLFWSSGNTIYF
D: .; J: TRBJ2-1; size: .; V: TRBV29-1; DNA: TGCAGCGTTGAAGATTCTAGGTACAATGAGCAGTTCTTC; CDR3: CSVEDSRYNEQFF
D: TRBD1; J: TRBJ1-6; size: .; V: TRBV7-8; DNA: TGTGCCAGCAGCTTAGCGGGGTTTGACAGGGGGCGTCTAGTGGCACCCCTCCACTTT; CDR3: CASSLAGFDRGRLVAPLHF
D: .; J: TRBJ1-1; size: .; V: TRBV7-9; DNA: TGTGCCAGCAGCCCTAGTTCTCGTCCTGAAGCTTTCTTT; CDR3: CASSPSSRPEAFF
D: .; J: TRBJ2-3; size: once; V: TRBV7-8; DNA: TGTGCCAGCAGCTTAATAAGCCCAGATACGCAGTATTTT; CDR3: CASSLISPDTQYF
D: .; J: TRBJ1-1; size: .; V: TRBV14; DNA: TGTGCCAGCAGCCACGCTCCGGGGAACACTGAAGCTTTCTTT; CDR3: CASSHAPGNTEAFF
D: .; J: TRBJ2-7; size: .; V: TRBV11-2; DNA: TGTGCCAGCAGCGATACCAGCGAGGGATCCTACGAGCAGTACTTC; CDR3: CASSDTSEGSYEQYF
D: .; J: TRBJ1-2; size: .; V: TRBV7-2; DNA: TGTGCCAGCAGCTTAGTACCCCCGGGGGCCTCCTATGGCTACACCTTC; CDR3: CASSLVPPGASYGYTF
D: .; J: TRBJ1-1; size: few; V: TRBV20-1; DNA: TGCAGTGCCCTGGGGGTGGAAAGAGCTTTCTTT; CDR3: CSALGVERAFF
D: .; J: TRBJ2-2; size: .; V: TRBV2; DNA: TGTGCCAGCTGTGTTGACGGCGCCGGGGAGCTGTTTTTT; CDR3: CASCVDGAGELFF
D: TRBD2; J: TRBJ2-2; size: .; V: TRBV30; DNA: TGTGCCTGGAGGGGACTAGCGAACACCGGGGAGCTGTTTTTT; CDR3: CAWRGLANTGELFF
D: .; J: TRBJ1-4; size: .; V: TRBV5-5; DNA: TGTGCCAGCAGCTTGGCCCCCGGACGGACTAATGAAAAACTGTTTTTT; CDR3: CASSLAPGRTNEKLFF
D: .; J: TRBJ1-4; size: .; V: TRBV4-1; DNA: TGCGCCAGCTCGCCCGAAAGGGAAAAACTGTTTTTT; CDR3: CASSPEREKLFF
D: TRBD1; J: TRBJ1-5; size: .; V: TRBV27; DNA: TGTGCCAGCAGTTCATCGACAGGGGTTGTTGGCAATCAGCCCCAGCATTTT; CDR3: CASSSSTGVVGNQPQHF
D: TRBD2; J: TRBJ2-5; size: .; V: TRBV5-4; DNA: TGTGCCAGCAGCATTAGACTAGCGGGACAAGAGACCCAGTACTTC; CDR3: CASSIRLAGQETQYF
D: .; J: TRBJ1-3; size: .; V: TRBV4-1; DNA: TGCGCCAGCAGCCAACCGGGGCGCCCCGGGTCAAACACCATATATTTT; CDR3: CASSQPGRPGSNTIYF
D: TRBD1; J: TRBJ1-1; size: .; V: TRBV2; DNA: TGTGCCAGTGTAGGGACAGGGGCCAGGAACACTGAAGCTTTCTTT; CDR3: CASVGTGARNTEAFF
D: TRBD2; J: TRBJ2-5; size: once; V: TRBV6-5; DNA: TGTGCCAGCATCTCCGGGACTAGCGGGGGACGGGCCCAGTACTTC; CDR3: CASISGTSGGRAQYF